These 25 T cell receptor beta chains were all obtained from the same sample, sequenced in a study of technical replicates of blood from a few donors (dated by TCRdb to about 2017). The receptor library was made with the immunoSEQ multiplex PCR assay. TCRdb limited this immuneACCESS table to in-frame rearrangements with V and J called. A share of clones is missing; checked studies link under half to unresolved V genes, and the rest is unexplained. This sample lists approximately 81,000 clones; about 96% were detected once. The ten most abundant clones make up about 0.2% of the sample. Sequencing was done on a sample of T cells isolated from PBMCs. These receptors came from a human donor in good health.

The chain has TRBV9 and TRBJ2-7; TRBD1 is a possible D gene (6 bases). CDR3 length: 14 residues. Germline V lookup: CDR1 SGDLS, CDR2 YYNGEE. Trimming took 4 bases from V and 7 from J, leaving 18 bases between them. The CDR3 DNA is TGTGCCAGCAGCCGATCAGGGGCCCTCTCGGAGCAGTACTTC. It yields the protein CASSRSGALSEQYF.

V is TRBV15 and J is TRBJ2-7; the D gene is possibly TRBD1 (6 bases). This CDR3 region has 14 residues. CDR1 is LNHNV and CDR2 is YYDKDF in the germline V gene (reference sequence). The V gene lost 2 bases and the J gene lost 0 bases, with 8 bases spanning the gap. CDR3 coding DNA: TGTGCCACCAGCAGATCAGGGGACTCCTACGAGCAGTACTTC. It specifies CATSRSGDSYEQYF.

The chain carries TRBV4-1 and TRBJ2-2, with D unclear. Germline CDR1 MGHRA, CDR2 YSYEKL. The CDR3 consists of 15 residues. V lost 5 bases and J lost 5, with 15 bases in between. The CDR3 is CASSSRFSSTGELFF. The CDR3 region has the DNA TGCGCCAGCAGCTCACGGTTCTCATCTACCGGGGAGCTGTTTTTT.

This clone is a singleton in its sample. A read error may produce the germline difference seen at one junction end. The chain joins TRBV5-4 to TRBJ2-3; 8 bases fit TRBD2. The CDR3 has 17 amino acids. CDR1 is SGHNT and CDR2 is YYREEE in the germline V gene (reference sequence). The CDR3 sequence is CASSLGGRGGRADTQYF. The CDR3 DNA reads TGTGCCAGCAGTTTGGGAGGTCGGGGGGGCCGTGCAGATACGCAGTATTTT.

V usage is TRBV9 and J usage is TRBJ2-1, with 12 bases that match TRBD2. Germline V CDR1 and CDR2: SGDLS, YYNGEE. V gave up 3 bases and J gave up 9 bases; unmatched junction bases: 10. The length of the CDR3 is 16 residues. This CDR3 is CASSAQPSGGAGEQFF. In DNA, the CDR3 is TGTGCCAGCAGCGCCCAGCCTAGCGGGGGGGCCGGTGAGCAGTTCTTC. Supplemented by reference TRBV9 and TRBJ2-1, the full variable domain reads DSGVTQTPKHLITATGQRVTLRCSPRSGDLSVYWYQQSLDQGLQFLIQYYNGEERAKGNILERFSAQQFPDLHSELNLSSLELGDSALYFCASSAQPSGGAGEQFFGPGTRLTVL.

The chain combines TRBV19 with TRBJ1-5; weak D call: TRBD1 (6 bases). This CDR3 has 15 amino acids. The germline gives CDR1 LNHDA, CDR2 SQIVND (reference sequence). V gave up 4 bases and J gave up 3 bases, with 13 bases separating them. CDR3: CASSKMDSPNQPQHF. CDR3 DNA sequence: TGTGCCAGTAGTAAGATGGACAGTCCCAATCAGCCCCAGCATTTT.

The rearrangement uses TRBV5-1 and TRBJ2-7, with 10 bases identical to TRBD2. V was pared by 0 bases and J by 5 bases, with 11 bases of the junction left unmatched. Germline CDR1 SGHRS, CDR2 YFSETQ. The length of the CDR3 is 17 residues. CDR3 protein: CASSLAEGLAGVNEQYF. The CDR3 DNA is TGCGCCAGCAGCTTGGCCGAAGGCCTAGCGGGGGTTAACGAGCAGTACTTC.

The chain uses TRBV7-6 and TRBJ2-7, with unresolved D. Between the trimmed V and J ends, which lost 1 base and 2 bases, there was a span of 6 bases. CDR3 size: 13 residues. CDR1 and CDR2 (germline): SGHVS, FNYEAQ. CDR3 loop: CASSLDIPYEQYF. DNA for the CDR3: TGTGCCAGCAGCTTAGATATCCCCTACGAGCAGTACTTC. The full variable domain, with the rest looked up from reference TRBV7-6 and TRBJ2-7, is GAGVSQSPRYKVTKRGQDVALRCDPISGHVSLYWYRQALGQGPEFLTYFNYEAQQDKSGLPNDRFSAERPEGSISTLTIQRTEQRDSAMYRCASSLDIPYEQYFGPGTRLTVT.

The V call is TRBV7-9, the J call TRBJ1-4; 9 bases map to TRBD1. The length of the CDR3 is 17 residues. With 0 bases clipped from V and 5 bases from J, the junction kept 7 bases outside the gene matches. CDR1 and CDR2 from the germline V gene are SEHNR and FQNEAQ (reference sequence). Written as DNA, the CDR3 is TGTGCCAGCAGCTTAGCGGGACAGGGTGGGGCAAATGAAAAACTGTTTTTT. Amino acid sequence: CASSLAGQGGANEKLFF.

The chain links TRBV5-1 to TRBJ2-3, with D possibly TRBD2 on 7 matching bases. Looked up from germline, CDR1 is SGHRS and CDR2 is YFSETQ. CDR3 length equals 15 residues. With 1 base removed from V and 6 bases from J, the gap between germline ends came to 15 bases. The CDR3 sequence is CASSLYTRGGDTQYF. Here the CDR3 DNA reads TGCGCCAGCAGCTTGTATACCAGGGGAGGGGATACGCAGTATTTT.

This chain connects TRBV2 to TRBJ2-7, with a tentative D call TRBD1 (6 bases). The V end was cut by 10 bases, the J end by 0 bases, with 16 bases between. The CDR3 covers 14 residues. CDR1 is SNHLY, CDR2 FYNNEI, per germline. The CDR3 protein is CATRAQGGSYEQYF. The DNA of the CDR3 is TGTGCCACCAGAGCACAGGGTGGCTCCTACGAGCAGTACTTC.

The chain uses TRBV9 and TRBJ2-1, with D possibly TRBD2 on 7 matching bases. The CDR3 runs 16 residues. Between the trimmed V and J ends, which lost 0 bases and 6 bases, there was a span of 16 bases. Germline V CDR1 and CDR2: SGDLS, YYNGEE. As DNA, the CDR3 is TGTGCCAGCAGCGTAGAGACCCGGGGGGCTGGCAATGAGCAGTTCTTC. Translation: CASSVETRGAGNEQFF.

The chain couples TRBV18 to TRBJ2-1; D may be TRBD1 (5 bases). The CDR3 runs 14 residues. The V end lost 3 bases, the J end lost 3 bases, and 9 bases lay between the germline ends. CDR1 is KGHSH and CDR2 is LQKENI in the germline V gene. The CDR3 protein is CASSPGDSYNEQFF. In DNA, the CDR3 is TGTGCCAGCTCACCCGGAGACAGCTACAATGAGCAGTTCTTC.

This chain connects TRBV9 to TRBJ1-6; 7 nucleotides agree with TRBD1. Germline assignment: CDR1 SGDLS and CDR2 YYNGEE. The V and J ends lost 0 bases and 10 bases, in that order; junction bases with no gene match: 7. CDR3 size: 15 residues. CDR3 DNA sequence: TGTGCCAGCAGCGTAGCTCGCAGGGGGAACTCACCCCTCCACTTT. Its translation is CASSVARRGNSPLHF.

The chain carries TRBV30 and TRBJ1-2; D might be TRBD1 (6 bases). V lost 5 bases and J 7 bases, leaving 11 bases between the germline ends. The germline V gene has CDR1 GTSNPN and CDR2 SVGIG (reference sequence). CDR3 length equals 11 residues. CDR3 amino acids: CAWPRGGGYTF. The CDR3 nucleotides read TGTGCCTGGCCGAGGGGGGGTGGCTACACCTTC.

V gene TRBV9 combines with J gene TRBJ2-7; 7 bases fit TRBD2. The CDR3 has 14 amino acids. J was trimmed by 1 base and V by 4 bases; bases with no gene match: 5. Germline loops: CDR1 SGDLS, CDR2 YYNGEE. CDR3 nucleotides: TGTGCCAGCAGCCGGGGGGAGAATTCCTACGAGCAGTACTTC. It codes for CASSRGENSYEQYF.

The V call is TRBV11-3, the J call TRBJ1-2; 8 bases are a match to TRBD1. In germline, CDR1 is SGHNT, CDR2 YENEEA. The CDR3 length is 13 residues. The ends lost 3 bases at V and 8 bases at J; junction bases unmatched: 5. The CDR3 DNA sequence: TGTGCCAGCAGCTTGGGACAGGTGCGAGGCTACACCTTC. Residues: CASSLGQVRGYTF.

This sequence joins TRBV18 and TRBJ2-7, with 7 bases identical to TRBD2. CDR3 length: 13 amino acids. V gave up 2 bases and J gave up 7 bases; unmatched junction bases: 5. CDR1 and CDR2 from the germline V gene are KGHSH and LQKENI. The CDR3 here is CASSPGLVGEQYF. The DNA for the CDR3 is TGTGCCAGCTCACCAGGACTAGTGGGGGAGCAGTACTTC.

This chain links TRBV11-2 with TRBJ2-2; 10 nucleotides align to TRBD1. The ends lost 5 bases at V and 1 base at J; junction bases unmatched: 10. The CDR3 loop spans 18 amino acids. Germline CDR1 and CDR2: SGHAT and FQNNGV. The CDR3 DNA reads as TGTGCCAGCAGCGAACGGACAGGGGGGCCGGTGAACACCGGGGAGCTGTTTTTT. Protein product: CASSERTGGPVNTGELFF.

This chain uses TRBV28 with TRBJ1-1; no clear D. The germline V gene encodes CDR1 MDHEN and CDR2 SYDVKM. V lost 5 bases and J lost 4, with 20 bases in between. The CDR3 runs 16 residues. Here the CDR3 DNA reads TGTGCCAGCAGTCCCCCGGGAAGGTTGGTGGGCACTGAAGCTTTCTTT. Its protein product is CASSPPGRLVGTEAFF.

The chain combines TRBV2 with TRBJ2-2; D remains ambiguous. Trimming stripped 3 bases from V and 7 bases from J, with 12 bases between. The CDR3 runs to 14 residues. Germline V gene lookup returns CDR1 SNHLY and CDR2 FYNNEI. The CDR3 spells CASSDFYEDGELFF. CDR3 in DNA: TGTGCCAGCAGTGATTTTTATGAGGACGGGGAGCTGTTTTTT.

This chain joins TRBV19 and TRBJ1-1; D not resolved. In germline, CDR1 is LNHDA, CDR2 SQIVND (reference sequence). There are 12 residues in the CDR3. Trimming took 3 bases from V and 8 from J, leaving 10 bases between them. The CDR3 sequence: CASSIRSGEAFF. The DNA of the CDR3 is TGTGCCAGTAGTATCAGATCGGGGGAAGCTTTCTTT. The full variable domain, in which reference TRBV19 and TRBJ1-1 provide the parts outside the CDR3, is DGGITQSPKYLFRKEGQNVTLSCEQNLNHDAMYWYRQDPGQGLRLIYYSQIVNDFQKGDIAEGYSVSREKKESFPLTVTSAQKNPTAFYLCASSIRSGEAFFGQGTRLTVV.

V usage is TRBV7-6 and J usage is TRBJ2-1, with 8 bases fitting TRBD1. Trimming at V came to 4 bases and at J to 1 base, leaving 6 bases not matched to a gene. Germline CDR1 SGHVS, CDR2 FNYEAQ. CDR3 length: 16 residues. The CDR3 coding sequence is TGTGCCAGCAGCTCAATGACAGGGGAGTCCTACAATGAGCAGTTCTTC. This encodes CASSSMTGESYNEQFF.

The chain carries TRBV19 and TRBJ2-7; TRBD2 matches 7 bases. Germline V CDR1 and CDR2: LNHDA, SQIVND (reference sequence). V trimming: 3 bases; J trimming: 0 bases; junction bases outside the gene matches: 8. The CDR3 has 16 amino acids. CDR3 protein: CASSILGTTNSYEQYF. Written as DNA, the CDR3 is TGTGCCAGTAGTATCCTAGGGACTACGAACTCCTACGAGCAGTACTTC.

The CDR3 is CSAGYEQYF. CDR3 bases: TGCAGTGCCGGGTACGAGCAGTACTTC. The gene calls are TRBV20-1 and TRBJ2-7, with D unclear. Trimming left V 6 bases short and J 4 bases short, with 4 bases between. CDR1 is DFQATT and CDR2 is SNEGSKA in the germline V gene (reference sequence). This CDR3 is 9 amino acids long.